The rows below give T cell receptor beta chains drawn from one sample of a study of human T cells and chemical hapten exposure. TCRdb re-called the RACE reads with MiXCR, one entry per CDR3 protein. Of under 400,000 distinct CDR3 sequences listed, 5.1% are singletons. The sequences come from whole blood, collected in connection with sensitization to the hapten diphenylcyclopropenone (DPC). These receptors were obtained from a woman aged 45-60 years with alopecia areata. Some clones in this sample may be carry-over from other donors' samples. CDR3s include the opening cysteine and the closing phenylalanine or tryptophan. The order of the fields is CDR3 length, V gene, J gene, D gene, clone size, CDR3 protein, CDR3 DNA. D genes are given only for firm matches. Rows give clone size only sometimes, using once, few, many, or a class for an expanded clone.

16,TRBV9,TRBJ2-2,.,few,CASSVDRALNTGELFF,TGTGCCAGCAGCGTAGATAGGGCCCTGAACACCGGGGAGCTGTTTTTT
14,TRBV5-1,TRBJ2-2,.,.,CASSLDSVTGELFF,TGCGCCAGCAGCTTGGATTCGGTTACCGGGGAGCTGTTTTTT
13,TRBV11-2,TRBJ1-1,.,.,CASSLVWDTEAFF,TGTGCCAGCAGCTTAGTTTGGGACACTGAAGCTTTCTTT
15,TRBV9,TRBJ2-5,.,.,CASSVGPGLRETQYF,TGTGCCAGCAGCGTAGGCCCAGGGCTGAGGGAGACCCAGTACTTC
17,TRBV28,TRBJ2-7,.,.,CASSSTLQPGHNYEQYF,TGTGCCAGCAGTTCCACACTTCAACCGGGACATAACTACGAGCAGTACTTC
14,TRBV27,TRBJ1-5,TRBD1,many,CASSWTGSNQPQHF,TGTGCCAGCAGTTGGACAGGGTCCAATCAGCCCCAGCATTTT
12,TRBV7-7,TRBJ2-1,.,.,CASSHPGAQQFF,TGTGCCAGCAGCCATCCGGGGGCCCAGCAGTTCTTC
15,TRBV20-1,TRBJ2-1,TRBD2,many,CSARDGTSGGNEQFF,TGCAGTGCTAGAGATGGGACTAGCGGGGGTAATGAGCAGTTCTTC
13,TRBV19,TRBJ2-1,.,.,CASSWDAYNEQFF,TGTGCCAGTAGTTGGGACGCCTACAATGAGCAGTTCTTC
12,TRBV29-1,TRBJ1-3,.,once,CSVVDSGNTIYF,TGCAGCGTTGTCGATTCTGGAAACACCATATATTTT
15,TRBV27,TRBJ2-1,TRBD2,many,CASSPLAGGANEQFF,TGTGCCAGCAGTCCCCTAGCGGGGGGGGCTAATGAGCAGTTCTTC
11,TRBV12-3/TRBV12-4,TRBJ2-3,.,many,CASHLGDTQYF,TGTGCCAGCCATCTAGGAGATACGCAGTATTTT
16,TRBV2,TRBJ1-4,.,few,CASSENPLGTNEKLFF,TGTGCCAGCAGTGAAAACCCCCTCGGGACTAATGAAAAACTGTTTTTT
13,TRBV29-1,TRBJ2-7,.,many,CSVEAPDTYEQYF,TGCAGCGTCGAGGCCCCGGACACCTACGAGCAGTACTTC
14,TRBV12-3/TRBV12-4,TRBJ1-6,.,few,CASSLGGIYSPLHF,TGTGCCAGCAGTCTCGGGGGAATATACTCACCCCTCCACTTT
15,TRBV5-1,TRBJ1-4,.,.,CASSSDRQLNEKLFF,TGCGCCAGCAGCTCCGATAGACAGCTTAATGAAAAACTGTTTTTT
15,TRBV7-9,TRBJ2-3,.,many,CASSLRAADTDTQYF,TGTGCCAGCAGCTTACGGGCAGCAGACACAGATACGCAGTATTTT
17,TRBV4-1,TRBJ2-2,.,.,CASSQILLELSLSELFF,TGCGCCAGCAGCCAAATCCTTTTAGAGCTTTCCCTTTCAGAGCTGTTTTTT
16,TRBV6-4,TRBJ2-1,TRBD2,many,CASSDSGAGVSDEQFF,TGTGCCAGCAGTGACTCGGGTGCGGGAGTAAGTGATGAGCAGTTCTTC
14,TRBV12-3/TRBV12-4,TRBJ1-1,TRBD1,many,CASSPRDRGTEAFF,TGTGCCAGCAGTCCTAGGGACAGAGGGACTGAAGCTTTCTTT
17,TRBV29-1,TRBJ2-1,.,few,CSVDGLVPEGAHNEQFF,TGCAGCGTTGACGGTCTGGTCCCGGAGGGGGCCCACAATGAGCAGTTCTTC
15,TRBV27,TRBJ2-7,.,few,CASKPLLGAQGEQYF,TGTGCCAGCAAGCCCTTACTGGGGGCTCAGGGCGAGCAGTACTTC
15,TRBV19,TRBJ2-1,TRBD1,.,CASSEDRGPHNEQFF,TGTGCCAGTAGTGAGGACAGGGGCCCCCACAATGAGCAGTTCTTC
13,TRBV19,TRBJ2-3,.,.,CASSPTWRDTQYF,TGTGCCAGTAGTCCGACATGGAGAGATACGCAGTATTTT
13,TRBV12-3/TRBV12-4,TRBJ1-5,.,.,CASRRQGYQPQHF,TGTGCCAGCAGACGCCAGGGGTATCAGCCCCAGCATTTT
16,TRBV4-3,TRBJ2-7,TRBD1,few,CASSQDTGTGVHEQYF,TGCGCCAGCAGCCAAGATACGGGGACAGGGGTCCACGAGCAGTACTTC
13,TRBV7-9,TRBJ1-2,.,many,CASSLAPENGYTF,TGTGCCAGCAGCTTAGCACCAGAGAACGGCTACACCTTC
14,TRBV29-1,TRBJ2-2,.,many,CSVLGVRDTGELFF,TGCAGCGTCCTAGGGGTGAGAGACACCGGGGAGCTGTTTTTT
17,TRBV7-2,TRBJ2-7,.,.,CASSSPGGGKGSYEQYF,TGTGCCAGCAGCTCCCCCGGAGGGGGGAAAGGCTCCTACGAGCAGTACTTC
16,TRBV10-3,TRBJ2-3,.,many,CAISVILDSSTDTQYF,TGTGCCATCAGCGTCATCCTCGACAGCAGCACAGATACGCAGTATTTT
17,TRBV10-3,TRBJ2-2,TRBD2,.,CATHPTTSGSVTGELFF,TGTGCCACCCATCCGACGACTAGCGGGAGTGTAACCGGGGAGCTGTTTTTT
15,TRBV20-1,TRBJ2-1,.,many,CSAQSRTNAYNEQFF,TGCAGTGCCCAAAGCCGAACTAACGCCTACAATGAGCAGTTCTTC
16,TRBV10-2,TRBJ2-3,TRBD2,few,CASRRGLAGEADTQYF,TGCGCCAGCAGGAGGGGACTAGCGGGAGAAGCCGATACGCAGTATTTT
16,TRBV7-8,TRBJ2-7,.,many,CASSPGPQLGRYEQYF,TGTGCCAGCAGCCCCGGCCCCCAACTAGGGCGGTACGAGCAGTACTTC
11,TRBV20-1,TRBJ1-1,.,many,CSAATYTEAFF,TGCAGTGCTGCCACTTACACTGAAGCTTTCTTT
13,TRBV7-9,TRBJ2-7,.,many,CASSLSTVNEQYF,TGTGCCAGCAGCTTAAGTACTGTGAACGAGCAGTACTTC
17,TRBV4-3,TRBJ2-7,.,few,CASSQDSRRDGPVEQYF,TGCGCCAGCAGCCAAGATTCAAGGCGGGACGGACCTGTTGAGCAGTACTTC